This TCR beta chain was profiled in a study of shared clonotypes between healthy human individuals. Study-level background: CD8 memory received one plate per donor, CD8 naive two, CD4 memory three and CD4 naive three.

Remarks on this clone: Its antigen is currently unknown.

Germline V lookup: CDR1 MDHEN, CDR2 SYDVKM. There are 13 residues in the CDR3. The ends were cut back, 3 bases at V and 6 bases at J, with 9 bases in the middle. General observations from the study: Generally, naive subsets came out with larger estimated richness than memory subsets. Against clonotypes common to all four donors, non-shared ones had lower generation probabilities.

Clones were sequenced by immunoSEQ multiplex PCR, and TCRdb holds only the in-frame ones, with some missing. Of millions of clones in the sample, 85% to 95% are singletons; the top ten hold 0.3% to 0.4%. The sample consisted of naive CD4+ T cells from PBMCs. Subset denoted: CD45RA+ positively selected. The chain joins TRBV28 to TRBJ2-4, with D maybe TRBD1 (5 bases). The source of this sequence is a man younger than 35 in good health. Some clones in this sample may be carry-over from other donors' samples. CDR3: CASSLRQPNIQYF. As DNA, the CDR3 is TGTGCCAGCAGTTTGCGACAGCCAAACATTCAGTACTTC.